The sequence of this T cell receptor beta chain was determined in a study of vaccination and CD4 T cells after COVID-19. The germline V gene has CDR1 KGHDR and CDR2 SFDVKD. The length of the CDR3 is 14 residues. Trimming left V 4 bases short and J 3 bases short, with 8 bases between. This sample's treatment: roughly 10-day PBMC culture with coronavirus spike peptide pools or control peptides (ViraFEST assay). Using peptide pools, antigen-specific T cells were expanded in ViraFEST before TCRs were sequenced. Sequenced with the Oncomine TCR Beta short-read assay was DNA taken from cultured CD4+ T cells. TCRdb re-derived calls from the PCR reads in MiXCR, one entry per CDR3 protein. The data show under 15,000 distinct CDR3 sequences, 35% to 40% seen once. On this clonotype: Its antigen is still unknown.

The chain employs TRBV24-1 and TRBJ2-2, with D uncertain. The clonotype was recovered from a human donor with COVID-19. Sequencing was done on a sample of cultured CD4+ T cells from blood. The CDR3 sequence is CATSDQQYTGELFF. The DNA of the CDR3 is TGTGCCACCAGTGACCAACAATACACCGGGGAGCTGTTTTTT.